A single sample gave rise to the 8 T cell receptor beta chains below, sequenced in a study of blood T cell repertoires in COVID-19 (dated by TCRdb to about 2020). Receptor libraries were prepared by the immunoSEQ multiplex PCR assay. TCRdb stores this immuneACCESS table with in-frame sequences only. Part of the clones is absent; in the studies checked, under half of the shortfall reflects unresolved V genes, and no reason is known for the rest. This sample has about 350,000 clones in its table, and about 90% of those were observed once. Clones ranked in the top ten supply just under 3% of the sample. Source material: PBMCs or T cells enriched from blood (not recorded which). These receptors were obtained from a woman between 25 and 40 years old who had recovered from COVID-19.

The genes are TRBV12-5 and TRBJ1-1; D uncertain. V gave up 1 base and J gave up 1 base, with 4 bases separating them. Germline CDR1 LGHNT, CDR2 FRNRAP. The CDR3 runs 13 residues. The CDR3 DNA reads TGTGCTAGTGGTTTGGAAGCGAACACTGAAGCTTTCTTT. Translating it yields CASGLEANTEAFF.

The chain carries TRBV7-9 and TRBJ2-5; D unresolved. The CDR3 sequence is 12 residues long. V was cut by 6 bases and J by 4 bases, with 9 bases left in between. Germline V gives CDR1 SEHNR, CDR2 FQNEAQ (reference sequence). This CDR3 is CASRWARETQYF. CDR3 nucleotides: TGTGCCAGCAGGTGGGCCCGAGAGACCCAGTACTTC.

The V and J genes are TRBV7-8 and TRBJ1-1; 9 nucleotides line up with TRBD1. The germline V gene encodes CDR1 SGHVS and CDR2 FQNEAQ. V lost 5 bases, J lost 4 bases, and 2 bases stayed unmatched. This CDR3 has 13 residues. The CDR3 reads CASSQTGGTEAFF. The DNA of the CDR3 is TGTGCCAGCAGCCAGACAGGGGGCACTGAAGCTTTCTTT.

This clone was seen only a few times. The rearrangement joins TRBV7-9 to TRBJ2-3; D possibly corresponds to TRBD1 (6 bases). Looked up from germline, CDR1 is SEHNR and CDR2 is FQNEAQ (reference sequence). Trimming removed 5 bases at V and 6 bases at J, with 15 bases between. The CDR3 contains 14 residues. The CDR3, as DNA: TGTGCCAGCAGCGTATCACAGGGTGCGGATACGCAGTATTTT. It codes for CASSVSQGADTQYF.

In its sample, this clone was seen once. The chain is built from TRBV3-1 (or the pseudogene TRBV3-2) and TRBJ2-1; TRBD1 agrees at 8 bases. The CDR3 spans 16 residues. Germline CDR1 LGHDT, CDR2 YNNKEL (reference sequence). The trim removed 1 base at V and 6 bases at J, leaving 8 bases unmatched. CDR3 protein: CASSQVGQGGRNEQFF. The CDR3 nucleotides read TGTGCCAGCAGCCAAGTCGGACAGGGCGGGCGCAATGAGCAGTTCTTC.

The chain links TRBV3-1 (or the pseudogene TRBV3-2) to TRBJ1-3; 8 bases map to TRBD1. V was clipped by 4 bases and J by 7 bases; unmatched bases: 3. Germline CDR1 is LGHDT and CDR2 is YNNKEL (reference sequence). The CDR3 sequence is 13 residues long. CDR3 nucleotides: TGTGCCAGCAGCCCCCAGGGGGCGAACACCATATATTTT. As protein: CASSPQGANTIYF.

About this clone: One end of the junction is discordant with germline, which a read error may explain. The rearrangement links TRBV6-5 to TRBJ2-7, with 13 bases fitting TRBD2. This CDR3 has 13 amino acids. Germline V lookup: CDR1 MNHEY, CDR2 SVGAGI. CDR3 amino acids: CACRTSGSYEQYF. Here the CDR3 DNA reads TGTGCCTGCAGGACTAGCGGGAGTTACGAGCAGTACTTC.

This chain joins TRBV5-4 and TRBJ1-5; D call uncertain. Trimming took 0 bases from V and 7 from J, leaving 8 bases between them. Germline CDR1 is SGHNT and CDR2 is YYREEE (reference sequence). The CDR3 consists of 13 residues. CDR3 sequence (DNA): TGTGCCAGCAGCTTGGGACAATCCCAGCCCCAGCATTTT. Translating it yields CASSLGQSQPQHF.